This T cell receptor beta chain was sequenced in a study of blood T cell repertoires in COVID-19. Study as a whole: Some COVID-19 samples were acute and others convalescent; all came from the United States, Italy and Spain. PBMCs, B-cell-depleted T cells, or T cells provided the cDNA or gDNA that made up the material.

The authors' processing: For nucleated cells, counts were estimated from reference gene primer amplification. Using immunoSEQ multiplex PCR, the repertoire was profiled, and TCRdb retains in-frame clones only, with some absent. V and J calls and clone size are copied from that table; D and trimming were computed from the DNA. The sample records roughly 80,000 clones, roughly nine tenths being singletons. This CDR3 spans 15 amino acids. The V segment lost 0 bases and the J segment 5 bases; nucleotides outside the gene matches: 3. Germline-derived CDR1 and CDR2 are SGDLS and YYNGEE. The sequence was obtained from a woman aged 80 or over with active or convalescent COVID-19. The rearrangement joins TRBV9 to TRBJ2-3; 10 positions match TRBD2. Specimen: peripheral blood. The CDR3 sequence is CASSVAAGGRDTQYF. CDR3 DNA: TGTGCCAGCAGCGTAGCAGCGGGGGGGCGAGATACGCAGTATTTT.